The clone carrying this TCR beta chain was picked up many times. No antigen is known for it. This CDR3 has 15 amino acids. The V gene's germline CDR1 is SNHLY and CDR2 FYNNEI. V was clipped by 1 base and J by 5 bases; unmatched bases: 7. Uncontrolled infection, other autoimmune disease, pregnancy or lactation led to exclusion. Isolation of PBMCs was performed on 8.5 to 10 ml fresh peripheral blood. This sample was included in a study of T cells in Graves' hyperthyroidism and ophthalmopathy. General study points: The model made its ophthalmopathy prediction, and onset followed a median roughly 6.5 months later.

Using RNA transcripts as the source, TCR beta CDR3 regions were amplified. An initial round of RT-PCR targeting the TCR CDR3 relied on the HTBI primer set. TCRdb re-derived calls from the multiplex PCR reads in MiXCR, one entry per CDR3 protein. This repertoire shows about 610,000 distinct CDR3 sequences, about 15% found once; its top ten account for 3.5% to 4.5%. The chain has TRBV2 and TRBJ2-5; 7 positions agree with TRBD2. Material for sequencing was blood. The receptor was derived from a woman aged 40 to 50 with Graves' ophthalmopathy. The DNA for the CDR3 is TGTGCCAGCAGTGAAGATGGCGGGAGAGGGGAGACCCAGTACTTC. This sequence encodes CASSEDGGRGETQYF.